The rows below give T cell receptor beta chains drawn from one sample of a study of post-analysis software for immune sequencing data. TCRdb redid the calling of the PCR reads with MiXCR, one entry per CDR3 protein. This table has some 890,000 distinct CDR3 sequences, approximately 53% appearing once. Sequencing used blood. The receptors originated from a girl aged 5 to 17 with multiple sclerosis. Each CDR3 is given with its conserved first and last residue.

TRBV7-9	TRBJ2-3	CASSLRDRRPDTQYF
TRBV13	TRBJ2-4	CASSPSPGTGSGAKNIQYF
TRBV7-2	TRBJ2-5	CASSFRRWQETQYF
TRBV19	TRBJ2-2	CASTPRDRTGELFF
TRBV12-3/TRBV12-4	TRBJ1-2	CASSFSGGRRVYGYTF
TRBV12-3/TRBV12-4	TRBJ2-4	CASSPASRINIQYF
TRBV12-3/TRBV12-4	TRBJ2-3	CASSLRLAGAYAQYF
TRBV20-1	TRBJ2-4	CSATNKGDIQYF
TRBV29-1	TRBJ1-4	CSVYGQGATNEKLFF
TRBV5-1	TRBJ2-4	CASSLLGRENIQYF
TRBV5-1	TRBJ2-1	CASSRRGLDNEQFF
TRBV7-3	TRBJ2-5	CASSLRGPGQAVQETQYF
TRBV5-1	TRBJ2-1	CASSPGVGAAYNEQFF
TRBV5-1	TRBJ2-1	CASSLGPGREVHNEQFF
TRBV7-8	TRBJ2-3	CASSLLAGGPADTQYF
TRBV20-1	TRBJ2-5	CSATRPSPGETQYF
TRBV12-5	TRBJ1-2	CASGLAAGGRSGGYTF
TRBV2	TRBJ2-2	CASSPSGRNTGELFF
TRBV6-1	TRBJ2-3	CASGSTRQNTDTQYF